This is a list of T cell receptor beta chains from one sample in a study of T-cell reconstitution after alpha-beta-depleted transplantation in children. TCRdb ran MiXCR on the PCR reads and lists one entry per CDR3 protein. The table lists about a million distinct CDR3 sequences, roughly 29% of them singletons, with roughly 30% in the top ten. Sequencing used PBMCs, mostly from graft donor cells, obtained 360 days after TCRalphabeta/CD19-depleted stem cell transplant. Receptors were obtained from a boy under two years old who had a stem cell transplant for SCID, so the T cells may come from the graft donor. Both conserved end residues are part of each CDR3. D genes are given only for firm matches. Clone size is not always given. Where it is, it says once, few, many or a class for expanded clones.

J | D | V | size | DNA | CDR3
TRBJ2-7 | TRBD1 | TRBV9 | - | TGTGCCAGCAGCGTATCAATACGACCGGGACAGGGGACCTACGAGCAGTACTTC | CASSVSIRPGQGTYEQYF
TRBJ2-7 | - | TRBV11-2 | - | TGTGCCAGCAGCCCCCGGGACTTTCCTAACTACGAGCAGTACTTC | CASSPRDFPNYEQYF
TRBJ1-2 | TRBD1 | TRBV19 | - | TGTGCCAGTAGTTGGACAGGGAGGGGCTATGGCTACACCTTC | CASSWTGRGYGYTF
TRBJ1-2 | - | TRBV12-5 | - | TGTGCTAGTGGTTTGCCCCCGGTGGAGGGCTACACCTTC | CASGLPPVEGYTF
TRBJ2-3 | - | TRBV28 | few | TGTGCCAGCAGTTTATCGACAGTCACAGATACGCAGTATTTT | CASSLSTVTDTQYF
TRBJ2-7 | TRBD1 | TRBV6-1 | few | TGTGCCAGCATGCGGGACAGGGGGCTTTACTACGAGCAGTACTTC | CASMRDRGLYYEQYF
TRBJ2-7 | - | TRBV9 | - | TGTGCCAGCAGCCAGACCAATGGGACTCTCAACTTC | CASSQTNGTLNF
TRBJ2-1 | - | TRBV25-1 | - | TGTGCCAGCAGTGAATATGGCCGGGGGCGCCACAATGAGCAGTTCTTC | CASSEYGRGRHNEQFF
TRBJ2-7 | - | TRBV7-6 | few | TGTGCCAGCAGCTCACAATCGGCAGTACCGTCAAGCTCCTACGAGCAGTACTTC | CASSSQSAVPSSSYEQYF
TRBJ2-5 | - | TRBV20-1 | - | TGCAGTGCTAATCGCGGGACTTCTCGTCTCCAAGAGACCCAGTACTTC | CSANRGTSRLQETQYF
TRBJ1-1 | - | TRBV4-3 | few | TGCGCCAGCAGCCAAGATGGCAGTCCGAACACTGAAGCTTTCTTT | CASSQDGSPNTEAFF
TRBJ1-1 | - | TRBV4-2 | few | TGTGCCAGCAGCCAAGATCCGGACCTTAACACTGAAGCTTTCTTT | CASSQDPDLNTEAFF
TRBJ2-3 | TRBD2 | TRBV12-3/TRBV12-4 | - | TGTGCCAGCAGTCTAGGGACTAGCGGGGGGTCAGATACGCAGTATTTT | CASSLGTSGGSDTQYF
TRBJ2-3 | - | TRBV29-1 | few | TGCAGCCACAGGACGAGCGTGGCAGATACGCAGTATTTT | CSHRTSVADTQYF
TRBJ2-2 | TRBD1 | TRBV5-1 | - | TGCGCCAGCAGCGCCTTGACAGGGGATAACACCGGGGAGCTGTTTTTT | CASSALTGDNTGELFF
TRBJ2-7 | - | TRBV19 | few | TGTGCCAGTAGTATGGGGCCCTACGAGCAGTACTTC | CASSMGPYEQYF
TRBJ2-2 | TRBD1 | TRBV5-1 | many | TGCGCCAGCAGCTCCAGGACAGGGAAGGGCGGGGAGCTGTTTTTT | CASSSRTGKGGELFF
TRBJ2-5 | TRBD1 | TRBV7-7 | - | TGTGCCAGCAGCTCAGGACAGGTCACACAAGAGACCCAGTACTTC | CASSSGQVTQETQYF
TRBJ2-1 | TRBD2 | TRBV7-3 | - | TGTGCCAGCAGCCCTCCCGGGGCGGGGGGATCCTACAATGAGCAGTTCTTC | CASSPPGAGGSYNEQFF
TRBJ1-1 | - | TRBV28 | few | TGTGCCAGCAGTTTTACGGATTTGAACACTGAAGCTTTCTTT | CASSFTDLNTEAFF
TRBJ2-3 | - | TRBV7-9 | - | TGTGCCAGCAGCCAAGAGGCTGGATCTGATACGCAGTATTTT | CASSQEAGSDTQYF
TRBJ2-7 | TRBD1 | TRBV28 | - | TGTGCCAGCAGTTTCTCCAGACAGGGTCGGATTGAGCAGTACTTC | CASSFSRQGRIEQYF
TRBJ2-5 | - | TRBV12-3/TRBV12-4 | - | TGTGCCAGCAGTTTATACAGGAGGAAGGGGACCCAGTACTTC | CASSLYRRKGTQYF
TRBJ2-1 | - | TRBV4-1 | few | TGCGCCAGCAGCCAAGAGGGTAGCGGACAACGATCGAACTACAATGAGCAGTTCTTC | CASSQEGSGQRSNYNEQFF
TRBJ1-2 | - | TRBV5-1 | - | TGCGCCAGCAGCTTGTTTGAGGGGCACTATGGCTACACCTTC | CASSLFEGHYGYTF
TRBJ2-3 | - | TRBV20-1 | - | TGCAGTGCTAGATCTTACCCGGGAGCCAGCACAGATACGCAGTATTTT | CSARSYPGASTDTQYF
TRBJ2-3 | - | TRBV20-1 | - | TGCAGTGCTTATGGACCCCGTTCCCCAGATACGCAGTATTTT | CSAYGPRSPDTQYF
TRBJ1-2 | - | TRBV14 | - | TGTGCCAGCACCCCTTCGTACCGCGAGGGGAACTATGGCTACACCTTC | CASTPSYREGNYGYTF
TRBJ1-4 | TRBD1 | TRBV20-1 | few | TGCAGTGCTCACGATCCGGGACAGCCAACTAATGAAAAACTGTTTTTT | CSAHDPGQPTNEKLFF
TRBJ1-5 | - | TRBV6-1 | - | TGTGCCAGCAGTGAATACCCTCATGGCGGGAGCAATCAGCCCCAGCATTTT | CASSEYPHGGSNQPQHF
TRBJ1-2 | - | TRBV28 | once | TGTGCCAGCCGGGAGCTCTATGGCTACACCTTC | CASRELYGYTF
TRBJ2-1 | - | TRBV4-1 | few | TGCGCCAGCAGCCCTCAGGGGCAGGCCTACAATGAGCAGTTCTTC | CASSPQGQAYNEQFF
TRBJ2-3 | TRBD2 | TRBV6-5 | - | TGTGCCAGCAGTTACTCCGCAGCGGGGGGAGGAGATACGCAGTATTTT | CASSYSAAGGGDTQYF
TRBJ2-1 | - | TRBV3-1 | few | TGTGCCAGCAGCCAAGATCTTGGGGCGGGCAATGAGCAGTTCTTC | CASSQDLGAGNEQFF
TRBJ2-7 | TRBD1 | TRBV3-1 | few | TGTGCCAGCAGCCTGGGACAGGGCGTCCACGAGCAGTACTTC | CASSLGQGVHEQYF
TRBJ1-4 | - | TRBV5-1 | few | TGCGCCAGCAGCAGGGGACCATGTCAAAAACTGTTTTTT | CASSRGPCQKLFF
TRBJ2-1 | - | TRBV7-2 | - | TGTGCCAGCAGCCAGGCAGGGTATAGCCCCTACAATGATCAGTTCTTC | CASSQAGYSPYNDQFF
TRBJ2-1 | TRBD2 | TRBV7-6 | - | TGTGCCAGCAGCCCCGGGACTAGCGGGGGCCTCTCCTACAATGAGCAGTTCTTC | CASSPGTSGGLSYNEQFF
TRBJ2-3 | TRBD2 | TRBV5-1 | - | TGCGCCAGCAGCCGTACAGCGGGGGGGCCCACAGATACGCAGTATTTT | CASSRTAGGPTDTQYF
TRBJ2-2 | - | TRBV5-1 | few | TGCGCCAGCACCTTCCGGGGATCGAACACCGGGGAGCTGTTTTTT | CASTFRGSNTGELFF
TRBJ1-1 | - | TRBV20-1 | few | TGCAGTGCTACCACGACGAACACTGAAGCTTTCTTT | CSATTTNTEAFF
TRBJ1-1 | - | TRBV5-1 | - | TGCGCCAGCAGCCACAGGCTCCTGGACACTGAAGCTTTCTTT | CASSHRLLDTEAFF
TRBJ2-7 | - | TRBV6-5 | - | TGTGCCAGCAGTTACGGGCTAGAAAAGGGATTACGGGACGAGCAGTACTTC | CASSYGLEKGLRDEQYF
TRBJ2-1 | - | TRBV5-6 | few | TGTGCCAGCAGCCTGCAACAGGTTGGGGGCTCCTACAATGAGCAGTTCTTC | CASSLQQVGGSYNEQFF
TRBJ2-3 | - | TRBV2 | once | TGTGCCGGCCAGGACCCAAATACAGATACGCAGTATTTT | CAGQDPNTDTQYF
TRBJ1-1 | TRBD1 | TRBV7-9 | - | TGTGCCAGCAGCTTAGGAACAGGGGATAACACTGAAGCTTTCTTT | CASSLGTGDNTEAFF
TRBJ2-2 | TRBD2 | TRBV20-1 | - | TGCAGTGCTAGGAGGACTAGCGGGCCCACGAACACCGGGGAGCTGTTTTTT | CSARRTSGPTNTGELFF
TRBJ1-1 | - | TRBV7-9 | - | TGTGCCAGCAGCTTATTGGTTGTGGGTGAAGCTTTCTTT | CASSLLVVGEAFF
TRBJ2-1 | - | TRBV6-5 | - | TGTGCCAGCAGTTTCTGGGTGGAGTCCTACAATGAGCAGTTCTTC | CASSFWVESYNEQFF
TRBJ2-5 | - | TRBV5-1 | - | TGCGCCAGCAGCTTGGAAGGCAGCGGCCTCGGGGAGACCCAGTACTTC | CASSLEGSGLGETQYF